This is a list of T cell receptor beta chains from one sample in a study of T cells in Graves' hyperthyroidism and ophthalmopathy. One entry per CDR3 protein results from TCRdb running MiXCR on the multiplex PCR reads. The table has 600,000 or so distinct CDR3 sequences, around 15% seen once. Sequenced sample: blood. These receptors were collected from a woman in her 30s with Graves' hyperthyroidism. CDR3s include the opening cysteine and the closing phenylalanine or tryptophan. D genes are given only for firm matches. Not every row has a clone size; where given, it reads once, few, many or a size class.

J gene	D gene	V gene	clone size	CDR3 length	CDR3 protein	CDR3 DNA
TRBJ2-5	.	TRBV30	few	15	CAWSDRGGGQETQYF	TGTGCCTGGAGTGACAGGGGTGGGGGGCAAGAGACCCAGTACTTC
TRBJ2-3	TRBD1	TRBV28	many	16	CASSPQGEGGTDTQYF	TGTGCCAGCAGTCCTCAGGGGGAAGGCGGCACAGATACGCAGTATTTT
TRBJ2-1	TRBD2	TRBV20-1	few	15	CSARVLLAGYNEQFF	TGCAGTGCTAGAGTGCTCCTAGCGGGGTACAATGAGCAGTTCTTC
TRBJ2-2	.	TRBV28	few	15	CASSFIDFSTGELFF	TGTGCCAGCAGTTTTATCGACTTTTCCACCGGGGAGCTGTTTTTT
TRBJ2-7	TRBD1	TRBV2	many	16	CASSGQVRFSSYEQYF	TGTGCCAGCAGCGGACAGGTCCGATTCAGCTCCTACGAGCAGTACTTC
TRBJ2-1	.	TRBV6-2/TRBV6-3	.	13	CASSPRVGDERLF	TGTGCCAGCAGCCCCAGGGTAGGGGATGAGCGGCTCTTC
TRBJ2-4	TRBD1	TRBV3-1	few	17	CASSQLPQGALDVIQYF	TGTGCCAGCAGCCAACTTCCCCAGGGGGCGCTTGATGTCATTCAGTACTTC
TRBJ1-1	.	TRBV2	many	10	CARQGTEAFF	TGTGCCAGACAGGGAACTGAAGCTTTCTTT
TRBJ1-2	.	TRBV5-8	.	16	CASSLAGAGADYGYTF	TGTGCCAGCAGCTTGGCCGGGGCGGGGGCGGACTATGGCTACACCTTC
TRBJ1-5	TRBD1	TRBV19	.	16	CASRWGQGGSNQPQHF	TGTGCCAGTAGATGGGGACAGGGTGGGAGCAATCAGCCCCAGCATTTT
TRBJ1-3	.	TRBV6-5	few	16	CASSSGQRSSGNTIYF	TGTGCCAGCAGTTCCGGACAGCGAAGCTCTGGAAACACCATATATTTT
TRBJ2-7	TRBD2	TRBV12-3/TRBV12-4	.	16	CASSVGLVAGEYEQYF	TGTGCCAGCAGCGTAGGGTTGGTAGCGGGAGAGTACGAGCAGTACTTC
TRBJ2-7	TRBD1	TRBV20-1	many	15	CSARSPRGQIHEQYF	TGCAGTGCTAGATCCCCGAGGGGACAGATCCACGAGCAGTACTTC
TRBJ1-1	TRBD1	TRBV12-3/TRBV12-4	many	17	CASSLLAGQGVNTEAFF	TGTGCCAGCAGTTTATTGGCGGGACAGGGCGTAAACACTGAAGCTTTCTTT
TRBJ2-7	TRBD2	TRBV12-3/TRBV12-4	many	14	CASSPSGGVYEQYF	TGTGCCAGCAGCCCCTCGGGAGGGGTCTACGAGCAGTACTTC
TRBJ2-1	.	TRBV20-1	.	13	CSARDRTINEQFF	TGCAGTGCTAGAGATCGGACTATTAATGAGCAGTTCTTC
TRBJ2-1	TRBD2	TRBV20-1	.	17	CSARDRTSGRVKNEQFF	TGCAGTGCTAGAGATCGGACTAGCGGGAGGGTCAAGAATGAGCAGTTCTTC
TRBJ1-1	TRBD1	TRBV6-1	many	15	CASSPMNRGLSEAFF	TGTGCCAGCAGTCCCATGAACAGGGGGCTTTCTGAAGCTTTCTTT
TRBJ2-2	.	TRBV20-1	.	13	CSARDLEVGELFF	TGCAGTGCTAGAGATCTTGAAGTCGGGGAGCTGTTTTTT
TRBJ2-5	TRBD2	TRBV11-2	many	14	CASSYRGRQETQYF	TGTGCCAGCAGCTACCGCGGGAGACAAGAGACCCAGTACTTC
TRBJ2-7	.	TRBV19	few	12	CASSGNVYEQYF	TGTGCCAGTAGCGGGAACGTCTACGAGCAGTACTTC
TRBJ2-7	TRBD2	TRBV20-1	many	14	CSAERLAGGYEQYF	TGCAGTGCGGAAAGACTAGCGGGAGGTTACGAGCAGTACTTC
TRBJ2-2	TRBD2	TRBV29-1	.	14	CSVVRGGRTGELFF	TGCAGCGTTGTAAGGGGAGGGAGAACCGGGGAGCTGTTTTTT
TRBJ2-5	TRBD2	TRBV6-1	.	14	CASSGGTGGETQYF	TGTGCCAGCAGTGGGGGGACGGGGGGTGAGACCCAGTACTTC
TRBJ2-1	.	TRBV6-1	.	17	CASSTTRGRSSYNEQFF	TGTGCCAGCAGTACTACCCGGGGCCGGAGCTCCTACAATGAGCAGTTCTTC
TRBJ2-7	.	TRBV7-9	many	14	CASSLVELNYEQYF	TGTGCCAGCAGCTTAGTGGAGCTTAACTACGAGCAGTACTTC
TRBJ2-1	TRBD2	TRBV6-1	once	18	CASSGGTSGGRHYNEQFF	TGTGCCAGCAGTGGGGGGACTAGCGGGGGGCGACACTACAATGAGCAGTTCTTC
TRBJ1-3	TRBD1	TRBV7-2	.	21	CASSLGLGQGSTAPSGNTIYF	TGTGCCAGCAGCTTAGGACTAGGACAGGGGTCGACTGCCCCCTCTGGAAACACCATATATTTT
TRBJ1-6	.	TRBV5-1	few	15	CASSSGRPNNSPLHF	TGCGCCAGCAGCTCAGGACGCCCTAATAATTCACCCCTCCACTTT
TRBJ2-7	TRBD1	TRBV20-1	many	13	CSVLGTATYEQYF	TGCAGTGTCCTAGGGACAGCCACCTACGAGCAGTACTTC
TRBJ2-3	.	TRBV4-3	few	14	CASSQGTSLDTQYF	TGCGCCAGCAGCCAGGGTACAAGTCTAGATACGCAGTATTTT
TRBJ2-1	.	TRBV27	many	14	CASTAGFSYNEQFF	TGTGCCAGCACCGCAGGGTTTTCCTACAATGAGCAGTTCTTC
TRBJ2-4	TRBD1	TRBV11-2	many	15	CASSLDSPGGHIQYF	TGTGCCAGCAGCTTAGACAGTCCAGGGGGTCACATTCAGTACTTC
TRBJ1-1	.	TRBV12-3/TRBV12-4	.	12	CASTGLSTEAFF	TGTGCCAGCACAGGGTTGAGTACTGAAGCTTTCTTT
TRBJ2-4	.	TRBV5-1	many	16	CASAPSRGQGVNIQYF	TGCGCCAGCGCCCCCTCGCGGGGCCAGGGCGTGAACATTCAGTACTTC
TRBJ1-2	.	TRBV5-1	many	15	CASSELLDSAYGYTF	TGCGCCAGCAGCGAACTCCTGGACAGCGCCTATGGCTACACCTTC
TRBJ2-2	.	TRBV6-5	.	14	CASSYSGVTGELFF	TGTGCCAGCAGTTACTCGGGGGTTACCGGGGAGCTGTTTTTT
TRBJ1-2	TRBD1	TRBV2	many	11	CASGTVPGYTF	TGTGCCAGCGGGACAGTCCCTGGCTACACCTTC
TRBJ1-4	.	TRBV6-1	few	15	CASRPDGATNEKLFF	TGTGCCAGCAGACCCGACGGCGCAACTAATGAAAAACTGTTTTTT
TRBJ2-1	.	TRBV11-1	many	16	CASSLERTRQADEQFF	TGTGCCAGCAGCTTAGAACGGACCCGCCAGGCCGATGAGCAGTTCTTC
TRBJ2-7	TRBD2	TRBV5-6	few	15	CASSHPRGGGYEQYF	TGTGCCAGCAGCCATCCCCGGGGGGGAGGGTACGAGCAGTACTTC
TRBJ1-3	.	TRBV18	.	15	CASSREGFSGNTIYF	TGTGCCAGCTCACGAGAGGGGTTCTCTGGAAACACCATATATTTT